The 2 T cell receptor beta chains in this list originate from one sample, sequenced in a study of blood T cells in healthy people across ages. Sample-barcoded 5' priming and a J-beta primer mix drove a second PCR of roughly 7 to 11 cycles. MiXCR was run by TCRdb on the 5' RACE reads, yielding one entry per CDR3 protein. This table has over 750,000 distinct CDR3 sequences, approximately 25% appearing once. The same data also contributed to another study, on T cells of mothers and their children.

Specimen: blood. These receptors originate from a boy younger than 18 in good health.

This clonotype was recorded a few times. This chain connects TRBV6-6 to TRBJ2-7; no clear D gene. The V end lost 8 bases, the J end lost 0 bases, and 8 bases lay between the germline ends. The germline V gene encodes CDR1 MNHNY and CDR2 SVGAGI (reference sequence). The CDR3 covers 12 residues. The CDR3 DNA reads TGTGCCAGCTTGGGCGGCTCCTACGAGCAGTACTTC. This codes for CASLGGSYEQYF.

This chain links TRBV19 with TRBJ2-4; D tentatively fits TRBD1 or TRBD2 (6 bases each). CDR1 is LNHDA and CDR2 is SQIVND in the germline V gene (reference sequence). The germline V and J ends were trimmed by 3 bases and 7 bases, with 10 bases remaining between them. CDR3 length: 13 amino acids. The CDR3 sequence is CASSIPGANIQYF. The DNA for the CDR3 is TGTGCCAGTAGTATCCCGGGGGCGAACATTCAGTACTTC.